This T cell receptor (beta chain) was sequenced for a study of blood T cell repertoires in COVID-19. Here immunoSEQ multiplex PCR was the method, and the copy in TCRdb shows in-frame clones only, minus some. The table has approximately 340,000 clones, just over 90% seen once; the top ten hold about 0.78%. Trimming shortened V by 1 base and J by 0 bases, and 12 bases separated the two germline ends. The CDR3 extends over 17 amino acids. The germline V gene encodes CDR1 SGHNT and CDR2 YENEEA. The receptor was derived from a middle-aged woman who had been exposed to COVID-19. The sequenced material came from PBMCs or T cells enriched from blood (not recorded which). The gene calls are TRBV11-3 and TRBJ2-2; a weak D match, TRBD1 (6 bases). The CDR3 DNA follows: TGTGCCAGCAGCTTAGGCAGGGGAAACGCGAACACCGGGGAGCTGTTTTTT. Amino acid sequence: CASSLGRGNANTGELFF.